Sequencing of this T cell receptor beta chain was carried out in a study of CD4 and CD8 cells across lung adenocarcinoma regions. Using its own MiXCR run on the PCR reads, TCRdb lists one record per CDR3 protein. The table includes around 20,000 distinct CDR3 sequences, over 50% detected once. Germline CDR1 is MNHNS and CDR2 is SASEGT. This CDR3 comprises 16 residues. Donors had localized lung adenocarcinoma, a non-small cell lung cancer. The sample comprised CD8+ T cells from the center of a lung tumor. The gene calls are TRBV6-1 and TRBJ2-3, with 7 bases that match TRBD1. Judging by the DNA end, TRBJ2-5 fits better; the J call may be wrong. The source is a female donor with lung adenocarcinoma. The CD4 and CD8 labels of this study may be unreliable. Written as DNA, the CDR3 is TGTGCCAGCAGTGGGGAAAGGGGGCGTGACCAAAACATCCAGTACTTC. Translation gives CASSGERGRDQNIQYF.